The clone carrying this T cell receptor (beta chain) is medium-sized. The assay was immunoSEQ multiplex PCR, and TCRdb's table has in-frame clones only and misses some. The sample lists over 250,000 clones, 86% occurring once. The data were obtained in a study of blood T cell repertoires in COVID-19. Germline V gene data show CDR1 as GTSNPN and CDR2 as SVGIG (reference sequence). Trimming removed 5 bases from V and 4 bases from J; junction bases left unmatched: 3. The length of the CDR3 is 12 residues. The source of this sequence is a woman aged 70-85 years with COVID-19, enrolled during active disease. The specimen was peripheral blood. The chain has TRBV30 and TRBJ1-1; 8 bases match TRBD1. The CDR3 region has the DNA TGTGCCTGGGGACAGGGAGGCACTGAAGCTTTCTTT. It specifies CAWGQGGTEAFF. Based on the CDR3 plus reference TRBV30 and TRBJ1-1, the full variable domain is SQTIHQWPATLVQPVGSPLSLECTVEGTSNPNLYWYRQAAGRGLQLLFYSVGIGQISSEVPQNLSASRPQDRQFILSSKKLLLSDSGFYLCAWGQGGTEAFFGQGTRLTVV.